This TCR beta chain was recovered during a study of blood T cells in healthy people across ages. Overall study findings and caveats: Older age went with lower TCR beta diversity per million T cells, in a roughly linear way.

A second 7 to 11 cycle PCR used barcoded and J-beta primers. TCRdb processed the 5' RACE reads anew with MiXCR; each CDR3 protein has one entry. This sample has 600,000 to 1,000,000 distinct CDR3 sequences, with roughly 64% found just once. Each donor was a healthy Caucasian individual from Russia, aged roughly 6 to 100. Whenever a sample was processed, at least 7 million PBMCs were isolated. CDR3 length: 11 amino acids. V was pared by 5 bases and J by 6 bases, with 0 bases of the junction left unmatched. The V gene's germline CDR1 is DFQATT and CDR2 SNEGSKA (reference sequence). Notes on this clonotype: Its antigen is unknown.

The J gene is TRBJ1-2, the V gene TRBV20-1; 10 bases are shared with TRBD1. The sequence was collected from a man under 40 in good health. Sequencing was done on a sample of blood. CDR3 sequence (DNA): TGCAGTGCTGGACAGGGGGATGGCTACACCTTC. Translated, it gives CSAGQGDGYTF.